The rows below give T cell receptor beta chains drawn from one sample of a study of ipilimumab plus nivolumab after autologous stem cell transplantation. TCRdb keeps only in-frame clones here, not all; method: immunoSEQ multiplex PCR. The sample contains some 87,000 clones, about 83% of which appear only once. Sample: PBMCs, taken in a trial of ipilimumab plus nivolumab as post-transplant consolidation. The receptors stem from a male donor with diffuse large B-cell lymphoma. Both conserved end residues are part of each CDR3. Each record gives: J gene, V gene, clone size, D gene, CDR3 protein, CDR3 DNA. A D gene is named only where the DNA matches it firmly. Not every row has a clone size; where given, it reads once, few, many or a size class.

>TRBJ1-1|TRBV7-9|NA|TRBD1
CASSPQGGLGAEAFF
TGTGCCAGCAGCCCTCAAGGGGGCCTGGGGGCTGAAGCTTTCTTT
>TRBJ2-1|TRBV2|NA|TRBD1
CASRDSDSYNEQFF
TGTGCCAGTAGGGACAGTGACTCCTACAATGAGCAGTTCTTC
>TRBJ2-2|TRBV6-5|NA|NA
CASSYSQGPITGELFF
TGTGCCAGCAGTTACTCGCAGGGGCCTATCACCGGGGAGCTGTTTTTT
>TRBJ1-3|TRBV5-1|NA|NA
CASSPTVFSGNTIYF
TGCGCCAGCAGCCCGACAGTCTTCTCTGGAAACACCATATATTTT
>TRBJ2-7|TRBV29-1|NA|NA
CSVGDYEQYF
TGCAGCGTTGGAGACTACGAGCAGTACTTC
>TRBJ1-4|TRBV6-5|NA|NA
CATSDTLGSEKLFF
TGTGCCACCTCAGACACCCTAGGTTCCGAAAAACTGTTTTTT
>TRBJ2-7|TRBV7-9|NA|NA
CASSLGTNSYEQYF
TGTGCCAGCAGCTTAGGGACCAACTCCTACGAGCAGTACTTC
>TRBJ2-3|TRBV14|NA|TRBD2
CASSQGLAGAHTQYF
TGTGCCAGCAGCCAAGGACTAGCGGGGGCCCATACGCAGTATTTT
>TRBJ2-1|TRBV29-1|NA|TRBD1
CSVDPGTGKNEQFF
TGCAGCGTCGACCCCGGGACAGGGAAGAATGAGCAGTTCTTC
>TRBJ2-7|TRBV6-1|NA|TRBD2
CASTKLGGAYEQYF
TGTGCCAGCACTAAGTTGGGAGGGGCCTACGAGCAGTACTTC
>TRBJ2-7|TRBV10-1|NA|NA
CASSEVSGYEQYF
TGCGCCAGCAGTGAGGTTAGCGGTTACGAGCAGTACTTC
>TRBJ2-1|TRBV7-9|NA|NA
CASSSSVSGNEQFF
TGTGCCAGCAGCTCCTCGGTTTCGGGTAATGAGCAGTTCTTC
>TRBJ1-2|TRBV5-5|NA|TRBD1
CASSLEGQGPYGYTF
TGTGCCAGCAGCTTAGAGGGACAGGGACCCTATGGCTACACCTTC
>TRBJ2-1|TRBV5-1|NA|TRBD2
CASSTQGLAGGGNEQFF
TGCGCCAGCAGCACGCAGGGACTAGCGGGGGGTGGCAATGAGCAGTTCTTC
>TRBJ2-6|TRBV7-2|NA|TRBD1
CASSSGQGNSGANVLTF
TGTGCCAGCAGCTCGGGACAGGGAAACTCTGGGGCCAACGTCCTGACTTTC
>TRBJ2-3|TRBV4-2|NA|TRBD2
CASSQGTSGGAVYADTQYF
TGTGCCAGCAGCCAAGGGACTAGCGGGGGGGCAGTCTATGCAGATACGCAGTATTTT
>TRBJ2-2|TRBV7-8|NA|NA
CASSFRRGGTGELFF
TGTGCCAGCAGCTTTCGGCGGGGTGGAACCGGGGAGCTGTTTTTT
>TRBJ2-7|TRBV27|NA|NA
CASSLAGFYRSEQYF
TGTGCCAGCAGTTTAGCCGGGTTTTATAGGAGCGAGCAGTACTTC
>TRBJ1-2|TRBV2|NA|NA
CASSDGYGYTF
TGTGCCAGCAGTGATGGATATGGCTACACCTTC
>TRBJ1-2|TRBV6-5|NA|TRBD1
CASRRTGAGGYTF
TGTGCCAGCAGGCGCACAGGGGCGGGCGGCTACACCTTC
>TRBJ1-1|TRBV5-8|NA|NA
CASRQVRAGIF
TGTGCCAGCAGACAGGTACGGGCCGGGATCTTT
>TRBJ2-4|TRBV2|few|TRBD1
CASRWDSENIQYF
TGTGCCAGCAGATGGGACAGTGAGAACATTCAGTACTTC
>TRBJ1-2|TRBV20-1|NA|NA
CSAFTGSGYTF
TGCAGTGCTTTTACAGGGTCTGGCTACACCTTC
>TRBJ1-1|TRBV25-1|NA|NA
CASSDLANTEAFF
TGTGCCAGCAGTGATTTGGCGAACACTGAAGCTTTCTTT
>TRBJ2-1|TRBV6-5|NA|TRBD2
CASSPPGLAGGEFF
TGTGCCAGCAGTCCCCCGGGACTAGCGGGGGGGGAGTTCTTC
>TRBJ1-2|TRBV5-4|few|TRBD1
CASRKGDRDYGYTF
TGTGCCAGCAGAAAGGGGGACAGGGACTATGGCTACACCTTC
>TRBJ1-1|TRBV11-2|NA|NA
CASSYSQGTEAFF
TGTGCCAGCAGCTACTCCCAGGGCACTGAAGCTTTCTTT
>TRBJ2-3|TRBV7-6|NA|NA
CASSFSTDTQYF
TGTGCCAGCAGCTTTAGCACAGATACGCAGTATTTT
>TRBJ2-5|TRBV11-2|once|NA
CASSLVVRVGETQYF
TGTGCCAGCAGCTTAGTGGTCAGGGTGGGAGAGACCCAGTACTTC
>TRBJ1-1|TRBV19|NA|TRBD1
CASTLQGGIGEAFF
TGTGCCAGTACCCTACAGGGGGGAATAGGTGAAGCTTTCTTT
>TRBJ1-2|TRBV9|NA|NA
CASSVGTDYGYTF
TGTGCCAGCAGCGTAGGGACTGACTATGGCTACACCTTC
>TRBJ2-1|TRBV4-1|once|TRBD1
CASSREPGQGAIWFF
TGCGCCAGCAGCCGAGAACCGGGACAGGGGGCAATATGGTTCTTC
>TRBJ1-5|TRBV6-5|NA|NA
CASRTVRGNQPQHF
TGTGCCAGCAGAACCGTTCGTGGCAATCAGCCCCAGCATTTT
>TRBJ1-1|TRBV6-1|NA|TRBD1
CASRGTGDPEAFF
TGTGCCAGCAGGGGTACAGGGGACCCTGAAGCTTTCTTT
>TRBJ1-2|TRBV5-4|NA|NA
CASSLDRANYGYTF
TGTGCCAGCAGCTTGGACAGGGCTAACTATGGCTACACCTTC
>TRBJ2-5|TRBV7-2|NA|NA
CASSPTAETQYF
TGTGCCAGCAGCCCGACGGCGGAGACCCAGTACTTC
>TRBJ2-5|TRBV10-2|NA|NA
CASGTAGQETQYF
TGCGCCAGCGGAACCGCGGGGCAAGAGACCCAGTACTTC
>TRBJ2-3|TRBV5-6|NA|TRBD2
CASSSTSGGDTQYF
TGTGCCAGCAGCTCGACTAGCGGCGGAGATACGCAGTATTTT
>TRBJ1-1|TRBV7-2|NA|TRBD1
CASSLRGDSLNTEAFF
TGTGCCAGCAGCTTAAGGGGGGACAGCCTGAACACTGAAGCTTTCTTT
>TRBJ2-7|TRBV9|few|NA
CASSVADAPYEQYF
TGTGCCAGCAGCGTAGCCGACGCCCCCTACGAGCAGTACTTC
>TRBJ2-5|TRBV5-1|once|TRBD2
CASSPGGYHPETQYF
TGCGCCAGCAGCCCCGGGGGGTACCACCCAGAGACCCAGTACTTC
>TRBJ2-5|TRBV18|NA|TRBD1
CASSPGQGDQETQYF
TGTGCCAGCTCACCGGGACAGGGCGATCAAGAGACCCAGTACTTC
>TRBJ2-7|TRBV6-1|NA|TRBD1
CASSELGTGGYEQYF
TGTGCCAGCAGTGAACTTGGGACAGGGGGCTACGAGCAGTACTTC
>TRBJ2-3|TRBV9|NA|TRBD2
CASSARTSGTDTQYF
TGTGCCAGCAGCGCCCGGACTAGTGGCACAGATACGCAGTATTTT
>TRBJ2-1|TRBV27|NA|NA
CASSLSGRGGGNEQFF
TGTGCCAGCAGTTTATCGGGCAGGGGGGGAGGCAATGAGCAGTTCTTC
>TRBJ2-7|TRBV9|NA|TRBD2
CASSKRLAGGLYEQYF
TGTGCCAGCAGCAAAAGACTAGCGGGGGGACTCTACGAGCAGTACTTC
>TRBJ2-3|TRBV10-3|NA|NA
CAISESVYTQYF
TGTGCCATCAGTGAGTCGGTATATACGCAGTATTTT
>TRBJ2-6|TRBV19|NA|NA
CASRGRSGANVLTF
TGTGCCAGTAGGGGGCGGTCTGGGGCCAACGTCCTGACTTTC
>TRBJ2-5|TRBV28|NA|NA
CASSGGIRTQYF
TGTGCCAGCAGTGGCGGGATTCGGACCCAGTACTTC
>TRBJ1-2|TRBV5-5|NA|TRBD1
CASSQGQGQDYGYTF
TGTGCCAGCAGCCAAGGACAGGGTCAAGACTATGGCTACACCTTC
>TRBJ2-3|TRBV11-2|NA|NA
CASSLTSLNTQYF
TGTGCCAGCAGCTTAACTAGCTTAAATACGCAGTATTTT
>TRBJ1-2|TRBV30|NA|NA
CAWWRGRGIYGYTF
TGTGCCTGGTGGAGGGGCCGGGGAATCTATGGCTACACCTTC
>TRBJ2-3|TRBV19|once|NA
CASSIDYRGHTPQYF
TGTGCCAGTAGTATAGATTATAGGGGACATACTCCGCAGTATTTT
>TRBJ2-1|TRBV12-5|NA|TRBD1
CASAPPQGAVGEQFF
TGTGCTAGTGCCCCCCCCCAGGGGGCAGTCGGTGAGCAGTTCTTC
>TRBJ1-2|TRBV6-1|NA|TRBD1
CASRPRQGAIGYTF
TGTGCCAGCAGACCCCGACAGGGGGCGATTGGCTACACCTTC
>TRBJ2-2|TRBV5-4|NA|NA
CASSPRVGGANTGELFF
TGTGCCAGCAGCCCGAGGGTCGGGGGCGCGAACACCGGGGAGCTGTTTTTT
>TRBJ2-3|TRBV4-2|NA|TRBD2
CASSQGGLAGDDTQYF
TGTGCCAGCAGCCAAGGGGGACTAGCGGGGGACGATACGCAGTATTTT
>TRBJ1-5|TRBV19|NA|NA
CASTTALNNQPQHF
TGTGCCAGTACCACAGCGCTTAACAATCAGCCCCAGCATTTT
>TRBJ2-2|TRBV5-4|NA|NA
CASSLETGEVGELFF
TGTGCCAGCAGCTTGGAAACAGGGGAGGTCGGGGAGCTGTTTTTT
>TRBJ2-7|TRBV18|NA|NA
CASSPPGAREQYF
TGTGCCAGCTCACCACCGGGGGCAAGGGAGCAGTACTTC